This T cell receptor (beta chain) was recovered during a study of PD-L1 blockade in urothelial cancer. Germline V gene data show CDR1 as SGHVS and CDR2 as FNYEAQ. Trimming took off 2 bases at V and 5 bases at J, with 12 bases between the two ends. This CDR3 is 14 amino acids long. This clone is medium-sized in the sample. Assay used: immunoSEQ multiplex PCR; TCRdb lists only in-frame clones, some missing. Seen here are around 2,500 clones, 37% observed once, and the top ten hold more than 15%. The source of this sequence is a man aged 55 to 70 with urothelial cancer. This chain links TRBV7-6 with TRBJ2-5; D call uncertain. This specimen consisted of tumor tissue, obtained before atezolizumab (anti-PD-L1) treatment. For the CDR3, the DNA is TGTGCCAGCAGCTTATCCAGGCTAGGGGAGACCCAGTACTTC. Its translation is CASSLSRLGETQYF.